The entry below describes one T cell receptor (beta chain). Its antigen is as yet unknown. The donors were part of the validation cohort of 100 to 150 subjects. That cohort was separate from the first cohort, which comprised 500 to 850 subjects. V was cut by 4 bases and J by 0 bases, with 7 bases left in between. CDR1 LNHNV and CDR2 YYDKDF come from the germline V gene (reference sequence). The CDR3 covers 15 residues. This record belongs to a study of cytomegalovirus exposure and HLA in healthy donors. Study results and caveats: High specificity and sensitivity for cytomegalovirus status were reported for the classifier. Subsequent analysis found a tendency for first-cohort TCR clusters to co-occur within the 90 to 150 validation repertoires.

Clones were read by immunoSEQ multiplex PCR, and TCRdb kept only the in-frame ones, dropping some. Of 110,000 to 150,000 clones in the sample, 85% to 95% are singletons; the top ten hold less than 2%. The receptor was derived from a man aged 18 to 29 in good health and CMV-seropositive. The sequencing input was PBMCs. The gene calls are TRBV15 and TRBJ2-6; D may be TRBD1 (6 bases). CDR3 sequence reads: CATSTRGSGANVLTF. The CDR3 nucleotides read TGTGCCACCAGCACCAGGGGCTCTGGGGCCAACGTCCTGACTTTC.